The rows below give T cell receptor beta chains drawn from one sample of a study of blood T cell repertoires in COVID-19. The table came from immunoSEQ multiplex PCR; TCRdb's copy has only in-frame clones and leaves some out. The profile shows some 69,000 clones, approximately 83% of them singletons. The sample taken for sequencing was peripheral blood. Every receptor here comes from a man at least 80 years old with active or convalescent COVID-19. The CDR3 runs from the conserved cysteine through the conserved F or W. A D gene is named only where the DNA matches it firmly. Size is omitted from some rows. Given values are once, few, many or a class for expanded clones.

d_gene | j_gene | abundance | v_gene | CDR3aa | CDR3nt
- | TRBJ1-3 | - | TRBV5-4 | CASSLGLRETIYF | TGTGCCAGCAGCTTGGGGTTACGGGAGACCATATATTTT
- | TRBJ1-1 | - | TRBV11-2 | CASSLAGRSTEAFF | TGTGCCAGCAGCTTAGCCGGGAGGAGTACTGAAGCTTTCTTT
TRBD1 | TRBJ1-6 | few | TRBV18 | CASSPRAGTGRDSPLHF | TGTGCCAGCTCACCCCGAGCCGGGACAGGGAGAGACTCACCCCTCCACTTT
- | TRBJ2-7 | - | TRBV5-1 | CASSQQGGGLLYEQYF | TGCGCCAGCAGCCAGCAAGGGGGGGGCCTTCTCTACGAGCAGTACTTC
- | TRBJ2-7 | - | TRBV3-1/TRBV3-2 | CASSQDLWSYEQYF | TGTGCCAGCAGCCAAGATCTCTGGAGCTACGAGCAGTACTTC
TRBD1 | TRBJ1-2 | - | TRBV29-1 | CSVDATSGTDYTF | TGCAGCGTTGACGCGACATCCGGGACAGATTACACCTTC
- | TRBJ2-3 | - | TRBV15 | CATSRDVAGTDTQYF | TGTGCCACCAGCAGAGATGTTGCGGGCACAGATACGCAGTATTTT
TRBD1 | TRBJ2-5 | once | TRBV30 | CAGRRKGGGRQETQYF | TGTGCCGGCCGAAGGAAAGGGGGCGGCAGGCAAGAGACCCAGTACTTC
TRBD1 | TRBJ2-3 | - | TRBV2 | CASSDLTGFDTDTQYF | TGTGCCAGCAGTGATTTGACAGGGTTCGACACAGATACGCAGTATTTT
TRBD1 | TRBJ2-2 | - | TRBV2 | CASSISDQGVNTGELFF | TGTGCCAGCAGTATCAGTGACCAGGGGGTGAACACCGGGGAGCTGTTTTTT
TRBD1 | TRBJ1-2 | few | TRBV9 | CASSGGQGAYGYTF | TGTGCCAGCAGCGGCGGACAGGGGGCCTATGGCTACACCTTC
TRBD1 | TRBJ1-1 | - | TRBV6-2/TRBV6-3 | CASSYSLGTGVLNTEAFF | TGTGCCAGCAGTTACTCGCTCGGGACAGGGGTTCTCAACACTGAAGCTTTCTTT
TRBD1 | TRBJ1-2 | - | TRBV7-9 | CASSLEWGQGGGYTF | TGTGCCAGCAGCTTAGAGTGGGGACAGGGCGGCGGCTACACCTTC
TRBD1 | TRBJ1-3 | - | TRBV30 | CAWSRGQGGGNTIYF | TGTGCCTGGAGTAGGGGACAGGGAGGTGGAAACACCATATATTTT
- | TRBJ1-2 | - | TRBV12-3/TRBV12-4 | CASYRDGYTF | TGTGCCAGTTACCGAGATGGCTACACCTTC
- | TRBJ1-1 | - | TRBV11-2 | CASRPGPNTEAFF | TGTGCCAGCAGACCAGGGCCGAACACTGAAGCTTTCTTT
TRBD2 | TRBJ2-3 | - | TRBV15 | CATSRVGTSGDTQYF | TGTGCCACCAGCAGAGTTGGGACTAGCGGCGATACGCAGTATTTT
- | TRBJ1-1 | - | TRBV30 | CAWSAPGYTEAFF | TGTGCCTGGAGTGCCCCAGGGTACACTGAAGCTTTCTTT
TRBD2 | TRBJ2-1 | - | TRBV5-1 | CASSLSGGSYNEQFF | TGCGCCAGCAGCTTGAGCGGGGGCTCCTACAATGAGCAGTTCTTC
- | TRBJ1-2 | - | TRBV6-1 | CASSEAMGDTGNYGYTF | TGTGCCAGCAGTGAAGCGATGGGGGATACAGGGAACTATGGCTACACCTTC
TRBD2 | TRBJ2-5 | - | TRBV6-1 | CASSKLAVSQETQYF | TGTGCCAGCAGCAAACTAGCGGTTAGCCAAGAGACCCAGTACTTC
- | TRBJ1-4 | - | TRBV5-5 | CASSLHQGFEKLFF | TGTGCCAGCAGCTTGCACCAGGGATTTGAAAAACTGTTTTTT
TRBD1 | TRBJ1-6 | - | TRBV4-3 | CASSQDSGQANSPLHF | TGCGCCAGCAGCCAGGATTCGGGACAGGCAAATTCACCCCTCCACTTT
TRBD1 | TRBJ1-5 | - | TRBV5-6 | CASSLQGAFYSNQPQHF | TGTGCCAGCAGCTTGCAGGGGGCATTTTATAGCAATCAGCCCCAGCATTTT
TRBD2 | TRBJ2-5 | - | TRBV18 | CASSPLGLGFQETQYF | TGTGCCAGCTCACCACTGGGACTAGGGTTCCAAGAGACCCAGTACTTC
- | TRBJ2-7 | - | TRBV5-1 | CASSAGTRTLGRYF | TGCGCCAGCAGCGCCGGGACACGGACTCTCGGTCGGTACTTC
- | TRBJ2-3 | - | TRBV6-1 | CASSERAGAVDTQYF | TGTGCCAGCAGTGAAAGGGCAGGGGCCGTAGATACGCAGTATTTT
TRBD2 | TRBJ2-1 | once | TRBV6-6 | CASSPGTSGRVNEQFF | TGTGCCAGCAGTCCCGGGACTAGCGGGAGGGTCAATGAGCAGTTCTTC
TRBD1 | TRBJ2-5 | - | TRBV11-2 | CASSPQWTGRETQYF | TGTGCCAGCAGCCCACAATGGACAGGGAGGGAGACCCAGTACTTC
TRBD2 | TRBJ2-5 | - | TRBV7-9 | CASSPGLAGGPRETQYF | TGTGCCAGCAGCCCGGGACTAGCGGGAGGGCCGCGAGAGACCCAGTACTTC
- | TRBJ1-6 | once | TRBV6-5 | CASRSGFNSPLHF | TGTGCCAGCCGCTCGGGGTTTAATTCACCCCTCCACTTT
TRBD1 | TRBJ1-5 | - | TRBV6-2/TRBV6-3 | CASSRDSTRPQHF | TGTGCCAGCAGCAGGGACAGTACACGGCCCCAGCATTTT